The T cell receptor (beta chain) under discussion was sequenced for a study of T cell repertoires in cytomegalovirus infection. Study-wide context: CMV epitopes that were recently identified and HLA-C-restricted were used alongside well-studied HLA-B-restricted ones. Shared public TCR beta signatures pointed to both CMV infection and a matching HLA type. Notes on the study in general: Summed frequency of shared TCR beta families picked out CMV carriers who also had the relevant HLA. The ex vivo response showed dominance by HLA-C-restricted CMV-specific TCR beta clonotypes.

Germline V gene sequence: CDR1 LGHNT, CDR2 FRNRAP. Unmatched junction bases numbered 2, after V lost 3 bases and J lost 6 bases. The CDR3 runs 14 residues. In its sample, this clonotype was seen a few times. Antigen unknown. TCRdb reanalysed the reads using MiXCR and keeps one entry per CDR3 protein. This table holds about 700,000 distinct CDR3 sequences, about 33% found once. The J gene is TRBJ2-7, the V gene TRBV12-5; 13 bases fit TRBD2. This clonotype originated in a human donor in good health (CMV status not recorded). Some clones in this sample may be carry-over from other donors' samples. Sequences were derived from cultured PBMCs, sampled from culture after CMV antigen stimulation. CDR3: CASGLRLAGGEQYF. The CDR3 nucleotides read TGTGCTAGTGGTTTAAGACTAGCGGGAGGCGAGCAGTACTTC. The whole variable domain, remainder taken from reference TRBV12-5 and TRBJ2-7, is DARVTQTPRHKVTEMGQEVTMRCQPILGHNTVFWYRQTMMQGLELLAYFRNRAPLDDSGMPKDRFSAEMPDATLATLKIQPSEPRDSAVYFCASGLRLAGGEQYFGPGTRLTVT.